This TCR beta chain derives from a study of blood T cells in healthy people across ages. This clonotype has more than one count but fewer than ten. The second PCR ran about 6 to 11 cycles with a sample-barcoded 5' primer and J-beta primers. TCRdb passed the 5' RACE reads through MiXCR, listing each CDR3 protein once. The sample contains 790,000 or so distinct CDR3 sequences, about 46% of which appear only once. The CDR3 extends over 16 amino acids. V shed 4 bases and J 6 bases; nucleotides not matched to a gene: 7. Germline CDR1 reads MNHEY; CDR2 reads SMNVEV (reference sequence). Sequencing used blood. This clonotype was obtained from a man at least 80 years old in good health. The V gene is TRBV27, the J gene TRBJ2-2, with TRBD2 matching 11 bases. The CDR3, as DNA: TGTGCCAGCAGTTCCTCGGCTAGCGGGAGGCCCGGGGAGCTGTTTTTT. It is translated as CASSSSASGRPGELFF.